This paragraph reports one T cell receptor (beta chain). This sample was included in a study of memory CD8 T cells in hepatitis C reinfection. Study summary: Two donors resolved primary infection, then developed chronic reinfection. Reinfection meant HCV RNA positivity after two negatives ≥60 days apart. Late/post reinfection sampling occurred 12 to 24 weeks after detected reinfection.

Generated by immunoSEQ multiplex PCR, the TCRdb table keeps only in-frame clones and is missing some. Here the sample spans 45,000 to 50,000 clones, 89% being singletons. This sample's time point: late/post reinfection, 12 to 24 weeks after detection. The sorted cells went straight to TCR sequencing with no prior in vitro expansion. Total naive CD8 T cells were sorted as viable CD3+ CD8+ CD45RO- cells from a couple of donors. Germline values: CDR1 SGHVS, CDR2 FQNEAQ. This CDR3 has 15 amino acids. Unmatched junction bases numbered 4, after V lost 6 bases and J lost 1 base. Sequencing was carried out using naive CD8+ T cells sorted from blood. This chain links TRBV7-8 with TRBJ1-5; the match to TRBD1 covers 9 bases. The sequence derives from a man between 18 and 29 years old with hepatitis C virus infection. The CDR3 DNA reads TGTGCCAGCAGAAGAGACAGGGGGAGCAATCAGCCCCAGCATTTT. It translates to CASRRDRGSNQPQHF. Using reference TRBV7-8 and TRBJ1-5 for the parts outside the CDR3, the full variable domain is GAGVSQSPRYKVAKRGQDVALRCDPISGHVSLFWYQQALGQGPEFLTYFQNEAQLDKSGLPSDRFFAERPEGSVSTLKIQRTQQEDSAVYLCASRRDRGSNQPQHFGDGTRLSIL.